This entry lists 25 T cell receptor beta chains sequenced from one sample in a study of OX40 agonist ivuxolimab in advanced cancers. The method behind the library was the immunoSEQ multiplex PCR assay. TCRdb took this table from immuneACCESS and kept in-frame rearrangements with V and J called. Such tables lack part of the clones; where checked against another copy, unresolved V genes explain under half of the gap, and the rest is unexplained. Present in this sample are about 80,000 clones, approximately 86% of which were seen just once. The ten top clones hold 2% of the sample. This specimen was CD4+ or CD8+ T cells sorted from blood, taken in a trial of the OX40 agonist ivuxolimab. The receptors here all came from an adult with an advanced solid tumor such as melanoma, head and neck, liver or kidney cancer.

The CDR3 coding sequence is TGTGCCAGCAGCTCGGACTCAGACGAGCAGTACTTC. Its translation is CASSSDSDEQYF. The chain combines TRBV11-3 with TRBJ2-7; the D gene is possibly TRBD2 (5 bases). V dropped 4 bases and J dropped 5 bases, with 9 bases sitting between them. This CDR3 is built from 12 residues. The germline gives CDR1 SGHNT, CDR2 YENEEA.

This clone was detected a few times. V is TRBV6-1 and J is TRBJ2-5; 7 nucleotides agree with TRBD1. This CDR3 is 14 amino acids long. The junction had 5 bases not matched to a gene; V was cut back by 3 bases and J by 4 bases. The germline V gene has CDR1 MNHNS and CDR2 SASEGT. DNA for the CDR3: TGTGCCAGCAGTGAGGGATGGACAGGAGAGACCCAGTACTTC. Its protein product is CASSEGWTGETQYF.

The chain recombines TRBV15 with TRBJ1-1, with D maybe TRBD1 (5 bases). The CDR3 consists of 15 residues. Germline V CDR1 and CDR2: LNHNV, YYDKDF (reference sequence). The ends were cut back, 3 bases at V and 2 bases at J, with 13 bases in the middle. The CDR3 DNA sequence: TGTGCCACCAGCAGCAGGGTCGATGCAAACACTGAAGCTTTCTTT. This sequence encodes CATSSRVDANTEAFF.

This chain connects TRBV7-2 to TRBJ2-7, with D perhaps TRBD1 (7 bases). CDR1 and CDR2 (germline): SGHTA, FQGNSA. V gave up 3 bases and J gave up 2 bases, with 20 bases separating them. The CDR3 length is 17 residues. Written as DNA, the CDR3 is TGTGCCAGCAGCTTGGAGCATAGGAGGGGGCGACCCTACGAGCAGTACTTC. It encodes CASSLEHRRGRPYEQYF.

The chain carries TRBV28 and TRBJ2-5; D ambiguous. CDR3 length equals 15 residues. V gave up 5 bases and J gave up 2 bases, with 15 bases separating them. Looked up from germline, CDR1 is MDHEN and CDR2 is SYDVKM. The CDR3 DNA reads as TGTGCCAGCAGTCCCCCCAGCAGGCTTCAAGAGACCCAGTACTTC. Translation: CASSPPSRLQETQYF. Supplemented by reference TRBV28 and TRBJ2-5, the full variable domain reads DVKVTQSSRYLVKRTGEKVFLECVQDMDHENMFWYRQDPGLGLRLIYFSYDVKMKEKGDIPEGYSVSREKKERFSLILESASTNQTSMYLCASSPPSRLQETQYFGPGTRLLVL.

The chain joins TRBV6-5 to TRBJ1-2; D not resolved. V dropped 5 bases and J dropped 6 bases, with 19 bases sitting between them. This CDR3 region has 15 residues. Germline CDR1 reads MNHEY; CDR2 reads SVGAGI. This CDR3 reads CASSPHSSRLDGYTF. In nucleotides, the CDR3 is TGTGCCAGCAGTCCACACAGTTCGCGACTGGATGGCTACACCTTC.

V gene TRBV7-2 combines with J gene TRBJ1-2; possible D gene TRBD1, 5 bases. With 3 bases removed from V and 0 bases from J, the gap between germline ends came to 11 bases. The CDR3 loop spans 15 amino acids. CDR1 SGHTA and CDR2 FQGNSA come from the germline V gene. The CDR3 sequence is CASSFQTAANYGYTF. In DNA, the CDR3 is TGTGCCAGCAGCTTTCAGACAGCCGCTAACTATGGCTACACCTTC.

The chain is built from TRBV7-3 and TRBJ2-1; D gene uncertain. V lost 3 bases, J lost 8 bases, and 11 bases lay in between. Per the germline V gene, CDR1 is SGHTA and CDR2 is FQGTGA. This CDR3 spans 13 amino acids. CDR3 DNA sequence: TGTGCCAGCAGCTTTCTCATCCGTGATGAGCAGTTCTTC. It yields the protein CASSFLIRDEQFF.

The rearrangement links TRBV25-1 to TRBJ1-1, with D possibly matching TRBD1 (6 bases). Germline-derived CDR1 and CDR2 are MGHDK and SYGVNS. The germline V and J ends were trimmed by 5 bases and 6 bases, with 13 bases remaining between them. This CDR3 has 13 residues. The CDR3 region has the DNA TGTGCCAGCAGTCCCCGGGGGGCCGCTGAAGCTTTCTTT. This translates into CASSPRGAAEAFF.

This clone was seen a few times. The rearrangement uses TRBV18 and TRBJ2-7; 7 nucleotides line up with TRBD1. CDR1 is KGHSH, CDR2 LQKENI, per germline. This CDR3 has 17 amino acids. Trimming removed 2 bases from V and 2 bases from J; junction bases left unmatched: 12. CDR3 loop: CASSPIDGQVGTYEQYF. CDR3 bases: TGTGCCAGCTCACCAATCGACGGACAGGTCGGGACCTACGAGCAGTACTTC. The full variable domain, with the rest looked up from reference TRBV18 and TRBJ2-7, is NAGVMQNPRHLVRRRGQEARLRCSPMKGHSHVYWYRQLPEEGLKFMVYLQKENIIDESGMPKERFSAEFPKEGPSILRIQQVVRGDSAAYFCASSPIDGQVGTYEQYFGPGTRLTVT.

The V gene is TRBV11-1, the J gene TRBJ2-1; 7 nucleotides agree with TRBD1. The CDR3 runs 14 residues. Germline loops: CDR1 SGHAT, CDR2 FQDESV (reference sequence). V shed 5 bases and J 5 bases; nucleotides not matched to a gene: 6. The CDR3 nucleotides are TGTGCCAGCAGCCCGGGACAGCAGAACAATGAGCAGTTCTTC. Translation: CASSPGQQNNEQFF.

The table lists this clone with a count of one. V is TRBV29-1 and J is TRBJ1-4, with a possible D match to TRBD1 (5 bases). The CDR3 length is 15 residues. The V and J ends lost 1 base and 3 bases respectively, with 12 bases between them. CDR1 SQVTM and CDR2 ANQGSEA come from the germline V gene. This CDR3 is CSVEGIGAPNEKLFF. Here the CDR3 DNA reads TGCAGCGTTGAAGGAATCGGGGCGCCTAATGAAAAACTGTTTTTT.

The V call is TRBV7-2, the J call TRBJ1-2; the match to TRBD1 covers 7 bases. The germline V gene has CDR1 SGHTA and CDR2 FQGNSA. This CDR3 has 16 residues. The junction had 13 bases not matched to a gene; V was cut back by 5 bases and J by 4 bases. The CDR3 spells CASSVAPTGATYGYTF. The CDR3 DNA reads as TGTGCCAGCAGCGTGGCCCCTACAGGGGCTACCTATGGCTACACCTTC.

This chain connects TRBV7-9 to TRBJ2-7; 7 nucleotides match TRBD1. This CDR3 is built from 14 residues. The germline V gene encodes CDR1 SEHNR and CDR2 FQNEAQ (reference sequence). V shed 2 bases, J shed 5 bases, and the junction held 6 bases outside the gene matches. CDR3 loop: CASSLRDSTHEQYF. The CDR3 nucleotides read TGTGCCAGCAGCTTAAGGGACAGCACTCACGAGCAGTACTTC.

The chain has TRBV7-2 and TRBJ2-2; 8 bases match TRBD1. Germline loops: CDR1 SGHTA, CDR2 FQGNSA. The CDR3 is 16 amino acids. Trimming took 3 bases from V and 5 from J; bases not matched to a gene: 8. CDR3 sequence reads: CASSFAGQVKTGELFF. The CDR3 nucleotides are TGTGCCAGCAGCTTCGCGGGACAGGTTAAGACCGGGGAGCTGTTTTTT.

The chain joins TRBV5-1 to TRBJ1-4; D is perhaps TRBD1 (5 bases). V was clipped by 3 bases and J by 0 bases, with 12 bases between them. The CDR3 spans 16 residues. Germline-derived CDR1 and CDR2 are SGHRS and YFSETQ. This chain's CDR3 is CASSSRAEATNEKLFF. In DNA, the CDR3 is TGCGCCAGCAGCTCCAGGGCGGAGGCAACTAATGAAAAACTGTTTTTT.

This clone was seen just once. This rearrangement joins TRBV7-3 to TRBJ2-7; D call uncertain. The CDR3 is 13 residues long. V was clipped by 5 bases and J by 12 bases, with 20 bases between them. CDR1 is SGHTA, CDR2 FQGTGA, per germline. CDR3 region: CASSPSLGQPGYF. The CDR3 DNA reads TGTGCCAGCAGCCCCTCTCTGGGCCAGCCAGGGTACTTC.

Only a few counts were recorded for this clone. The rearrangement uses TRBV4-3 and TRBJ2-1; D is unresolved. V lost 0 bases and J 6 bases, leaving 9 bases between the germline ends. The CDR3 spans 14 residues. In germline, CDR1 is LGHNA, CDR2 YSLEER. CDR3 nucleotides: TGCGCCAGCAGCCAAGATTTGGAGTCCAATGAGCAGTTCTTC. Encoded protein: CASSQDLESNEQFF.

In its sample, this clone was seen once. The CDR3: CASSESNRGDDGANVLTF. CDR3 bases: TGTGCCAGCAGTGAATCTAACAGAGGGGATGACGGGGCCAACGTCCTGACTTTC. The chain recombines TRBV25-1 with TRBJ2-6; tentatively, D is TRBD1 or TRBD2 (5 bases each). V gave up 1 base and J gave up 4 bases, with 17 bases separating them. The CDR3 is 18 residues long. Germline CDR1 MGHDK, CDR2 SYGVNS.

This clone was seen only a few times. The chain is built from TRBV5-4 and TRBJ2-1; 9 bases agree with TRBD1. V trimming: 3 bases; J trimming: 3 bases; junction bases outside the gene matches: 7. Germline V gene data show CDR1 as SGHNT and CDR2 as YYREEE (reference sequence). The CDR3 spans 16 residues. CDR3 coding DNA: TGTGCCAGCAGCTCATCCCTGGACAGGGGCTACAATGAGCAGTTCTTC. It codes for CASSSSLDRGYNEQFF.

This sequence joins TRBV11-2 and TRBJ2-7, with D tentatively TRBD1 (6 bases). Between the trimmed V and J ends, which lost 5 bases and 6 bases, there was a span of 20 bases. The CDR3 totals 15 residues. The germline V gene encodes CDR1 SGHAT and CDR2 FQNNGV. CDR3 nucleotides: TGTGCCAGCAGCCTTGACCCCAGCAGGGGCGCCGAGCAGTACTTC. The encoded protein is CASSLDPSRGAEQYF. Full variable domain (rest looked up from reference TRBV11-2 and TRBJ2-7): EAGVAQSPRYKIIEKRQSVAFWCNPISGHATLYWYQQILGQGPKLLIQFQNNGVVDDSQLPKDRFSAERLKGVDSTLKIQPAKLEDSAVYLCASSLDPSRGAEQYFGPGTRLTVT.

The chain recombines TRBV19 with TRBJ2-1; TRBD1 is a possible D gene (5 bases). This CDR3 spans 15 amino acids. Germline CDR1 is LNHDA and CDR2 is SQIVND (reference sequence). V dropped 5 bases and J dropped 4 bases, with 15 bases sitting between them. The CDR3 is CASSLPDSPYNEQFF. DNA of the CDR3: TGTGCCAGTAGTTTACCTGACAGCCCATACAATGAGCAGTTCTTC.

This clone has at least ten counts. The chain combines TRBV5-4 with TRBJ2-1; 9 nucleotides agree with TRBD2. The germline V gene encodes CDR1 SGHNT and CDR2 YYREEE (reference sequence). After removal of 2 bases from V and 7 bases from J, the junction contained 1 base not matched to a gene. CDR3 length: 13 amino acids. CDR3 sequence: CASSFLAGNEQFF. The CDR3 DNA reads as TGTGCCAGCAGCTTCCTAGCGGGGAATGAGCAGTTCTTC.

The rearrangement uses TRBV4-2 and TRBJ1-1, with D possibly being TRBD1 (6 bases). Trimming took 2 bases from V and 0 from J, leaving 16 bases between them. In germline, CDR1 is LGHNA, CDR2 YNFKEQ. The CDR3 has 17 amino acids. DNA of the CDR3: TGTGCCAGCAGCCAACCCACACAGGGTTCCATGAACACTGAAGCTTTCTTT. It codes for CASSQPTQGSMNTEAFF.

The chain carries TRBV10-3 and TRBJ2-7; no clear D. Trimming removed 0 bases from V and 2 bases from J, with 8 bases in between. The CDR3 covers 14 residues. The germline CDR1 and CDR2 sequences are ENHRY and SYGVKD. The CDR3 here is CAISESLGTYEQYF. The CDR3 nucleotides are TGTGCCATCAGTGAGTCGCTGGGAACCTACGAGCAGTACTTC.